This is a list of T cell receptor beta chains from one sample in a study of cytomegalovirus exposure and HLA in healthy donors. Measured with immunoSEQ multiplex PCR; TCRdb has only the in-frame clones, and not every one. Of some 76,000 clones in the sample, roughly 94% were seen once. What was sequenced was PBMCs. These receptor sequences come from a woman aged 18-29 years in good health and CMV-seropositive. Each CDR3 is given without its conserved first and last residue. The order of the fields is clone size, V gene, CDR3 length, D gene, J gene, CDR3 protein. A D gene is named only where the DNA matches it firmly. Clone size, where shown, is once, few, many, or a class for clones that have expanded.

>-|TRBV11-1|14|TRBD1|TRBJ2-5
ASSLRGQIDLETQY
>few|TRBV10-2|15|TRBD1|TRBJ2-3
ASSARDRGSGTDTQY
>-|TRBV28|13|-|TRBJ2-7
ASRIQGGGYYEQY
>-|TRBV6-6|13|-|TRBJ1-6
ASSFSDDGNSPLH
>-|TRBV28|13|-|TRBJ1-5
ASRIRTVGEQPQH
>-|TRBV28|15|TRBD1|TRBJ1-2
ASTLLGDSRGEGGYT
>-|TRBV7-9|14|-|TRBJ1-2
ASSQSWGSRNYGYT
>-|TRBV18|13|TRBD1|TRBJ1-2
ASSQDRDRESGYT
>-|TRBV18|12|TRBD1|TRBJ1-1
ASSPPRQGTEAF
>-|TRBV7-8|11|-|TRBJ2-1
ASSLAGSNEQF
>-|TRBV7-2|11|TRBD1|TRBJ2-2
ASSPGTAGELF
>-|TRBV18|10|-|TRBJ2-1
ASSNEGNEQF
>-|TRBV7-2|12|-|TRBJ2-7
ASSLGGDSYEQY
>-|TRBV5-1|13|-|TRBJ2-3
ASSRPGQITDTQY
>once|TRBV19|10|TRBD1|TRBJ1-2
ASGQGVSGYT
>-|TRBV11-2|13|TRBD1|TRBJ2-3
ASSSKRDRGHTQY
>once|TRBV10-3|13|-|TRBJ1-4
AISESENTNEKLF
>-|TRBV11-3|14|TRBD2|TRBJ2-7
ASSLGREGLSREQY
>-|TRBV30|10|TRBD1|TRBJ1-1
AWDRDVTEAF
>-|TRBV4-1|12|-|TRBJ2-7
ASSPHRSPYEQY
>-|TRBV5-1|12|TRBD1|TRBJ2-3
ASSGTASTDTQY
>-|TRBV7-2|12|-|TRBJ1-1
ASSLGAANTEAF
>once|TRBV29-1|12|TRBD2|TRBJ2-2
SALGLAGVGELF
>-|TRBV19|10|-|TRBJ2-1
ASRRVLGEQF
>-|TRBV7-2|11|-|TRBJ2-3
ASSLTGTDTQY
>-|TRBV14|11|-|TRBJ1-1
ASSQGGGHEAF
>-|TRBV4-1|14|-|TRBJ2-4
ASSQEPGGSGNIQY
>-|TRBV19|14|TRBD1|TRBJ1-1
ASSIIRTGMNTEAF
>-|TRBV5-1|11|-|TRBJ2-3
ATSVSSTDTQY